These 22 T cell receptor beta chains were sequenced from one sample in a study of blood T cell repertoires in COVID-19. Assay: immunoSEQ multiplex PCR; the TCRdb copy retains only in-frame clones and omits some. This repertoire shows hundreds of thousands of clones, around nine tenths found once; its top ten account for over 1%. Sample: peripheral blood. The receptors derive from a man aged 65 to 79 with acute or convalescent COVID-19.

The rearrangement uses TRBV28 and TRBJ2-7; 8 bases are a match to TRBD1. The CDR3 runs 16 residues. CDR1 is MDHEN and CDR2 is SYDVKM in the germline V gene. V shed 2 bases and J 0 bases; nucleotides not matched to a gene: 6. The CDR3 loop reads CASSLPHRGSSYEQYF. The CDR3 DNA reads as TGTGCCAGCAGTTTACCCCACAGGGGGAGCTCCTACGAGCAGTACTTC. Full variable domain (missing parts from reference TRBV28 and TRBJ2-7): DVKVTQSSRYLVKRTGEKVFLECVQDMDHENMFWYRQDPGLGLRLIYFSYDVKMKEKGDIPEGYSVSREKKERFSLILESASTNQTSMYLCASSLPHRGSSYEQYFGPGTRLTVT.

The chain recombines TRBV6-2 or TRBV6-3 with TRBJ2-3; D may be TRBD2 (6 bases). Per germline, CDR1 MNHEY and CDR2 SVGEGT. Trimming took 3 bases from V and 3 from J, leaving 13 bases between them. The CDR3 spans 15 residues. The CDR3 nucleotides read TGTGCCAGCAGTTATCCCCCTGGGGGGACAGATACGCAGTATTTT. Translating it yields CASSYPPGGTDTQYF.

This chain uses TRBV9 with TRBJ2-1; TRBD1 agrees at 7 bases. CDR3 length equals 14 residues. CDR1 SGDLS and CDR2 YYNGEE come from the germline V gene. V shed 5 bases, J shed 5 bases, and the junction held 7 bases outside the gene matches. CDR3 residues: CASSSQGTDNEQFF. CDR3 DNA: TGTGCCAGCAGTTCACAGGGGACAGACAATGAGCAGTTCTTC.

The chain has TRBV28 and TRBJ2-4; D may be TRBD2 (6 bases). Germline V gene data show CDR1 as MDHEN and CDR2 as SYDVKM. The V end was cut by 2 bases, the J end by 7 bases, with 6 bases between. The CDR3 contains 12 residues. The CDR3 loop is CASSLGGNIQYF. CDR3 in DNA: TGTGCCAGCAGTTTAGGAGGGAACATTCAGTACTTC.

This clone was seen only once. The chain combines TRBV28 with TRBJ2-7; 9 nucleotides line up with TRBD1. In germline, CDR1 is MDHEN, CDR2 SYDVKM. The CDR3 spans 15 residues. V dropped 5 bases and J dropped 4; count of bases not matched to a gene: 9. This CDR3 is CASSPPRTGVYEQYF. In DNA, the CDR3 is TGTGCCAGCAGTCCCCCCCGGACAGGGGTGTACGAGCAGTACTTC.

The V call is TRBV7-2, the J call TRBJ1-4; D perhaps matches TRBD1 (6 bases). The CDR3 spans 15 residues. Germline-derived CDR1 and CDR2 are SGHTA and FQGNSA. V was pared by 3 bases and J by 7 bases, with 15 bases between. The CDR3: CASSFPTGTGEKLFF. DNA for the CDR3: TGTGCCAGCAGCTTTCCCACAGGGACGGGTGAAAAACTGTTTTTT.

This clone was counted ten times or more. The V and J genes are TRBV19 and TRBJ2-7; tentative D call: TRBD2 (6 bases). Trimming shortened V by 3 bases and J by 2 bases, and 8 bases separated the two germline ends. The CDR3 has 13 amino acids. CDR1 and CDR2 (germline): LNHDA, SQIVND (reference sequence). The CDR3 coding sequence is TGTGCCAGTAGTATTCGGGGGACCTACGAGCAGTACTTC. Translating gives CASSIRGTYEQYF.

The chain combines TRBV4-3 with TRBJ2-1; D perhaps matches TRBD2 (6 bases). CDR1 is LGHNA, CDR2 YSLEER, per germline. Trimming took 0 bases from V and 10 from J, leaving 10 bases between them. The CDR3 length is 13 residues. CDR3 DNA: TGCGCCAGCAGCCAAGATCGGGGAGGAGAGCAGTTCTTC. Translated, it gives CASSQDRGGEQFF.

The CDR3 DNA reads TGCAGCACTCAAAATGGGGGCATCACTTACAATGAGCAGTTCTTC. This codes for CSTQNGGITYNEQFF. The chain combines TRBV29-1 with TRBJ2-1, with D perhaps TRBD1 (6 bases). CDR3 length: 15 residues. In germline, CDR1 is SQVTM, CDR2 ANQGSEA. Trimming removed 8 bases at V and 4 bases at J, with 21 bases between.

V is TRBV3-1 (or the pseudogene TRBV3-2) and J is TRBJ2-1; D remains ambiguous. Per the germline V gene, CDR1 is LGHDT and CDR2 is YNNKEL (reference sequence). V was trimmed by 2 bases and J by 10 bases, leaving 9 bases between them. This CDR3 comprises 12 residues. The CDR3 DNA reads TGTGCCAGCAGCCAACTGACGCGGGAGCAGTTCTTC. Amino acids: CASSQLTREQFF.

The rearrangement uses TRBV7-6 and TRBJ2-1; 8 bases map to TRBD1. This CDR3 is built from 13 residues. CDR1 SGHVS and CDR2 FNYEAQ come from the germline V gene. The J segment lost 12 bases and the V segment lost 0 bases, leaving 4 bases of the junction unmatched. The CDR3 region is CASSLARTGPQFF. CDR3 nucleotides: TGTGCCAGCAGCTTAGCGAGGACAGGGCCGCAGTTCTTC.

To note about this clone: One end of the junction varies from germline; a read error may be responsible. The chain employs TRBV30 and TRBJ2-7; 9 bases line up with TRBD1. This CDR3 is 12 amino acids long. The V gene's germline CDR1 is GTSNPN and CDR2 SVGIG (reference sequence). CDR3 bases: TGTGCCTGGATCTCGACGGCCGGGACAGGGACCTTC. Protein product: CAWISTAGTGTF.

The gene calls are TRBV6-2 or TRBV6-3 and TRBJ1-2; D uncertain. The CDR3 covers 17 residues. From germline, CDR1 is MNHEY and CDR2 SVGEGT. Trimming removed 2 bases at V and 8 bases at J, with 24 bases between. The CDR3 protein is CASSYPYLREIYLGYTF. The CDR3 DNA reads as TGTGCCAGCAGTTACCCTTATTTGAGGGAAATCTACTTGGGCTACACCTTC.

V usage is TRBV19 and J usage is TRBJ1-2; D is uncertain. The V end was cut by 3 bases, the J end by 8 bases, with 10 bases between. This CDR3 is 12 amino acids long. Germline loops: CDR1 LNHDA, CDR2 SQIVND (reference sequence). Here the CDR3 DNA reads TGTGCCAGTAGTATTACGGGGTCGGGCTACACCTTC. Translating gives CASSITGSGYTF.

The gene calls are TRBV11-1 and TRBJ2-1; D gene ambiguous. V shed 5 bases and J shed 7 bases, with 15 bases lying between them. CDR3 length: 14 residues. The V gene's germline CDR1 is SGHAT and CDR2 FQDESV (reference sequence). The CDR3 spells CASSLRHSVNEQFF. In DNA, the CDR3 is TGTGCCAGCAGCCTCCGACACAGTGTGAATGAGCAGTTCTTC.

The CDR3 coding sequence is TGTGCCAGCAGTTTAAGGCTAGCGGGAGTCGGCTATGAGCAGTTCTTC. Its protein is CASSLRLAGVGYEQFF. This chain connects TRBV28 to TRBJ2-1, with TRBD2 matching 10 bases. The CDR3 totals 16 residues. CDR1 is MDHEN, CDR2 SYDVKM, per germline. After removal of 2 bases from V and 8 bases from J, the junction contained 9 bases not matched to a gene.

CDR3 sequence (DNA): TGCAGCGTTCGGGAGAATAGCAATCAGCCCCAGCATTTT. Translating it yields CSVRENSNQPQHF. The chain recombines TRBV29-1 with TRBJ1-5; D remains ambiguous. The germline CDR1 and CDR2 sequences are SQVTM and ANQGSEA. With 5 bases removed from V and 0 bases from J, the gap between germline ends came to 8 bases. This CDR3 is built from 13 residues.

V gene TRBV19 combines with J gene TRBJ1-5; the D is unclear. Trimming cost V 5 bases and J 4 bases, with 12 bases left between them. CDR3 length: 14 residues. Looked up from germline, CDR1 is LNHDA and CDR2 is SQIVND (reference sequence). CDR3 sequence: CASSPTGGNQPQHF. CDR3 coding DNA: TGTGCCAGTAGTCCAACCGGAGGGAATCAGCCCCAGCATTTT. Filled out from reference TRBV19 and TRBJ1-5, the complete variable domain reads DGGITQSPKYLFRKEGQNVTLSCEQNLNHDAMYWYRQDPGQGLRLIYYSQIVNDFQKGDIAEGYSVSREKKESFPLTVTSAQKNPTAFYLCASSPTGGNQPQHFGDGTRLSIL.

The chain joins TRBV4-3 to TRBJ2-1, with TRBD1 identical over 7 bases. Unmatched junction bases numbered 5, after V lost 3 bases and J lost 9 bases. CDR3 length: 13 residues. Germline V gives CDR1 LGHNA, CDR2 YSLEER. In DNA, the CDR3 is TGCGCCAGCAGCCACGACAGGGATCTTGAGCAGTTCTTC. Amino acid sequence: CASSHDRDLEQFF.

The rearrangement joins TRBV4-1 to TRBJ2-3; 16 nucleotides line up with TRBD2. Germline trimming cut 4 bases from V and 1 base from J; bases unmatched to any gene: 14. CDR3 length equals 21 residues. Germline-derived CDR1 and CDR2 are MGHRA and YSYEKL. The CDR3 is CASSLTGGTSGRAGGTDTQYF. The CDR3 DNA sequence: TGCGCCAGCAGCCTCACGGGCGGGACTAGCGGGAGGGCCGGGGGCACAGATACGCAGTATTTT.

This chain connects TRBV18 to TRBJ1-3, with a tentative D call TRBD1 (6 bases). The CDR3 sequence is 18 residues long. V was trimmed by 1 base and J by 0 bases, leaving 16 bases between them. Per the germline V gene, CDR1 is KGHSH and CDR2 is LQKENI. This chain's CDR3 is CASSPQVAGQSSGNTIYF. The CDR3, as DNA: TGTGCCAGCTCACCACAGGTAGCAGGACAGTCCTCTGGAAACACCATATATTTT. Using reference TRBV18 and TRBJ1-3 for the parts outside the CDR3, the full variable domain is NAGVMQNPRHLVRRRGQEARLRCSPMKGHSHVYWYRQLPEEGLKFMVYLQKENIIDESGMPKERFSAEFPKEGPSILRIQQVVRGDSAAYFCASSPQVAGQSSGNTIYFGEGSWLTVV.

The table lists this clone with a count of one. The chain has TRBV28 and TRBJ1-2; D not resolved. The V end was cut by 5 bases, the J end by 4 bases, with 17 bases between. The CDR3 spans 15 residues. Germline V gene lookup returns CDR1 MDHEN and CDR2 SYDVKM. The CDR3 nucleotides read TGTGCCAGCAGTCCGGGGTCTCGACGGCTCTATGGCTACACCTTC. It encodes CASSPGSRRLYGYTF.